These 20 T cell receptor beta chains share one sample of origin, sequenced in a study of blood T cell repertoires in COVID-19 (dated by TCRdb to 2018 to 2020). Receptor amplification or capture employed the immunoSEQ multiplex PCR assay. Held by TCRdb, this immuneACCESS table contains in-frame sequences only and omits some clones. Under half of the omission traces to an unresolved V gene where checked; the cause of the rest is unknown. The table for this sample lists about 200,000 clones; over 80% of them were counted only once. In total, the top ten clones hold roughly 30% of the sample. The sequenced sample consisted of peripheral blood. The receptor set was obtained from a man in his forties or fifties with acute or convalescent COVID-19.

V usage is TRBV4-2 and J usage is TRBJ1-4; no definite D call. This CDR3 is 15 amino acids long. Germline-derived CDR1 and CDR2 are LGHNA and YNFKEQ. Trimming pared 0 bases from V and 8 bases from J, leaving 13 bases between. CDR3 in amino acids: CASSQDTPMREKLFF. CDR3 bases: TGTGCCAGCAGCCAAGATACACCGATGAGGGAAAAACTGTTTTTT.

The chain carries TRBV1 and TRBJ1-3; TRBD1, the table's D call, lacks a check against the DNA. TRBV1 is a listed pseudogene. CDR3 length equals 16 residues. CDR3 coding DNA: TGCACCAGCAGCCAAGGGACAGGGCTGCGAGGAAACACCATATATTTT. This encodes CTSSQGTGLRGNTIYF.

The CDR3 DNA is TGTGCCAGCAGTTACGGCTCTTCCAAGACCCAGTACTTC. Amino acids: CASSYGSSKTQYF. J is TRBJ2-5 and V is TRBV6-2 or TRBV6-3; D uncertain. The germline V gene has CDR1 MNHEY and CDR2 SVGEGT. The ends were cut back, 2 bases at V and 6 bases at J, with 10 bases in the middle. This CDR3 is built from 13 residues.

CDR3 residues: CASSSRQGADTGELFF. In DNA form, the CDR3 reads TGTGCCAGCAGTTCAAGACAGGGGGCCGACACCGGGGAGCTGTTTTTT. V usage is TRBV6-5 and J usage is TRBJ2-2, with 10 bases identical to TRBD1. The CDR3 loop spans 16 amino acids. From germline, CDR1 is MNHEY and CDR2 SVGAGI. Trimming removed 4 bases from V and 3 bases from J; junction bases left unmatched: 5.

The rearrangement links TRBV19 to TRBJ1-5; D gene ambiguous. V was pared by 5 bases and J by 0 bases, with 8 bases between. Germline-derived CDR1 and CDR2 are LNHDA and SQIVND (reference sequence). The CDR3 is 14 amino acids. The DNA for the CDR3 is TGTGCCAGTAGTGGGAGTGATAGCAATCAGCCCCAGCATTTT. This encodes CASSGSDSNQPQHF.

The genes are TRBV7-9 and TRBJ1-2; D unclear. Trimming removed 3 bases from V and 3 bases from J, with 8 bases in between. Germline V lookup: CDR1 SEHNR, CDR2 FQNEAQ (reference sequence). This CDR3 is built from 13 residues. Here the CDR3 DNA reads TGTGCCAGCAGCTTGCTTACAGACTATGGCTACACCTTC. Translation: CASSLLTDYGYTF.

This chain links TRBV12-5 with TRBJ2-7; the D is unclear. With 0 bases removed from V and 3 bases from J, the gap between germline ends came to 15 bases. The germline V gene encodes CDR1 LGHNT and CDR2 FRNRAP. This CDR3 is built from 16 residues. The CDR3, as DNA: TGTGCTAGTGGTTTGGTACGGAGCGCCAACCTCTACGAGCAGTACTTC. Amino acid sequence: CASGLVRSANLYEQYF. Full variable domain (rest looked up from reference TRBV12-5 and TRBJ2-7): DARVTQTPRHKVTEMGQEVTMRCQPILGHNTVFWYRQTMMQGLELLAYFRNRAPLDDSGMPKDRFSAEMPDATLATLKIQPSEPRDSAVYFCASGLVRSANLYEQYFGPGTRLTVT.

V is TRBV4-1 and J is TRBJ1-1, with D possibly matching TRBD1 (5 bases). V was cut by 0 bases and J by 4 bases, with 18 bases left in between. Germline-derived CDR1 and CDR2 are MGHRA and YSYEKL. There are 17 residues in the CDR3. CDR3 sequence (DNA): TGCGCCAGCAGCCAAGATATGGAGGGACCCTCGACCACTGAAGCTTTCTTT. Residues: CASSQDMEGPSTTEAFF.

The chain recombines TRBV25-1 with TRBJ2-5, with 9 bases aligning to TRBD2. The CDR3 has 16 residues. The J segment lost 9 bases and the V segment lost 1 base, leaving 12 bases of the junction unmatched. CDR1 MGHDK and CDR2 SYGVNS come from the germline V gene. CDR3 in DNA: TGTGCCAGCAGTGAATGGTTAGCGGGAGTTGCGGTAGCCCAGTACTTC. It codes for CASSEWLAGVAVAQYF.

This clone came up a few times. The CDR3 here is CASSIGGLTEAFF. The DNA of the CDR3 is TGTGCCAGTAGTATAGGAGGGCTCACTGAAGCTTTCTTT. The chain combines TRBV19 with TRBJ1-1, with D uncertain. There are 13 residues in the CDR3. V lost 1 base and J 4 bases, leaving 7 bases between the germline ends. Germline V lookup: CDR1 LNHDA, CDR2 SQIVND (reference sequence). Full variable domain (rest looked up from reference TRBV19 and TRBJ1-1): DGGITQSPKYLFRKEGQNVTLSCEQNLNHDAMYWYRQDPGQGLRLIYYSQIVNDFQKGDIAEGYSVSREKKESFPLTVTSAQKNPTAFYLCASSIGGLTEAFFGQGTRLTVV.

The chain couples TRBV5-4 to TRBJ2-1; 12 bases are shared with TRBD2. CDR1 is SGHNT, CDR2 YYREEE, per germline (reference sequence). The V gene end was trimmed by 2 bases and the J gene end by 4 bases; junction bases not matched to a gene: 4. The CDR3 spans 16 residues. The CDR3, as DNA: TGTGCCAGCAGCTTCCCTAGCGGGAGGGGATACAATGAGCAGTTCTTC. It specifies CASSFPSGRGYNEQFF.

The chain is built from TRBV27 and TRBJ2-1; 9 bases line up with TRBD2. The V segment lost 3 bases and the J segment 0 bases; nucleotides outside the gene matches: 6. The V gene's germline CDR1 is MNHEY and CDR2 SMNVEV (reference sequence). The CDR3 contains 17 residues. The CDR3 sequence: CASSLTSGYSSYNEQFF. The CDR3 nucleotides read TGTGCCAGCAGTTTGACTAGCGGTTACAGCTCCTACAATGAGCAGTTCTTC.

This clone was detected only once. The chain links TRBV6-6 to TRBJ2-5; D possibly corresponds to TRBD2 (6 bases). Deletions cut 2 bases from V and 2 bases from J, with 12 bases between. This CDR3 has 15 residues. In germline, CDR1 is MNHNY, CDR2 SVGAGI (reference sequence). This CDR3 reads CASSYGSGRQETQYF. The CDR3 region has the DNA TGTGCCAGCAGTTACGGTAGCGGCCGACAAGAGACCCAGTACTTC.

V gene TRBV6-5 combines with J gene TRBJ1-1; D perhaps matches TRBD1 (5 bases). The CDR3 runs 13 residues. From germline, CDR1 is MNHEY and CDR2 SVGAGI. V lost 4 bases and J lost 5, with 11 bases in between. CDR3 nucleotide sequence: TGTGCCAGCAGTTTAGGGGTTCGGACTGAAGCTTTCTTT. Its translation is CASSLGVRTEAFF.

The chain has TRBV6-5 and TRBJ1-1; 7 bases fit TRBD1. This CDR3 has 14 amino acids. V shed 6 bases, J shed 0 bases, and the junction held 4 bases outside the gene matches. Germline CDR1 MNHEY, CDR2 SVGAGI. This chain's CDR3 is CASSATGMNTEAFF. The CDR3 DNA is TGTGCCAGCAGCGCGACAGGGATGAACACTGAAGCTTTCTTT.

The chain combines TRBV14 with TRBJ1-1, with unresolved D. The CDR3 is 12 amino acids. Trimming stripped 1 base from V and 11 bases from J, with 11 bases between. Germline CDR1 SGHDN, CDR2 FVKESK. The DNA of the CDR3 is TGTGCCAGCAGCCAAGGCGGGTCGGAGGCTTTCTTT. Translating it yields CASSQGGSEAFF.

V and J are TRBV7-2 and TRBJ1-2; unclear D gene. Trimming removed 1 base from V and 5 bases from J, with 5 bases in between. This CDR3 has 12 residues. The germline V gene has CDR1 SGHTA and CDR2 FQGNSA. The CDR3 nucleotides are TGTGCCAGCAGCTTAGTCTTATATGGCTACACCTTC. Amino acid sequence: CASSLVLYGYTF.

In its sample, this clone was seen many times. The chain combines TRBV7-9 with TRBJ2-7; weak D call: TRBD2 (6 bases). V lost 5 bases and J 3 bases, leaving 17 bases between the germline ends. This CDR3 is built from 15 residues. Germline V gene lookup returns CDR1 SEHNR and CDR2 FQNEAQ (reference sequence). CDR3 coding DNA: TGTGCCAGCAGCCCAGCCCGGGACTTCCGCTACGAGCAGTACTTC. Protein sequence: CASSPARDFRYEQYF.

This chain joins TRBV27 and TRBJ2-7; D gene unclear. This CDR3 region has 14 residues. Germline lookup yields CDR1 MNHEY and CDR2 SMNVEV (reference sequence). V was trimmed by 4 bases and J by 0 bases, leaving 10 bases between them. The DNA of the CDR3 is TGTGCCAGCAGTTCCCCGAGGAGCTCCTACGAGCAGTACTTC. Protein product: CASSSPRSSYEQYF.

The chain recombines TRBV19 with TRBJ1-4, with D unclear. The germline CDR1 and CDR2 sequences are LNHDA and SQIVND (reference sequence). With 1 base removed from V and 8 bases from J, the gap between germline ends came to 11 bases. This CDR3 is 14 amino acids long. The CDR3: CASSIARVEEKLFF. CDR3 bases: TGTGCCAGTAGTATAGCTCGGGTAGAGGAAAAACTGTTTTTT.